This T cell receptor beta chain was observed in a study of PD-L1 blockade in urothelial cancer. In the study overall: Blood analysis occurred 3 weeks (second dose) and 6 weeks after treatment start.

TCRdb's table, derived via immunoSEQ multiplex PCR, lists solely in-frame clones and lacks some. This table has tens of thousands of clones, about nine tenths appearing once. Sequenced material: PBMCs, taken around atezolizumab (anti-PD-L1) treatment. This sequence originates from a woman aged 65 to 85 with urothelial cancer.

DNA for the CDR3: TGCGCCAGCAGCTTGCGCAGCGGGGGAGGCACAGATACGCAGTATTTT. Translating it yields CASSLRSGGGTDTQYF. The V gene is TRBV5-1, the J gene TRBJ2-3, with TRBD2 identical over 8 bases. The junction had 5 bases not matched to a gene; V was cut back by 1 base and J by 1 base. The germline V gene has CDR1 SGHRS and CDR2 YFSETQ. The CDR3 runs 16 residues.